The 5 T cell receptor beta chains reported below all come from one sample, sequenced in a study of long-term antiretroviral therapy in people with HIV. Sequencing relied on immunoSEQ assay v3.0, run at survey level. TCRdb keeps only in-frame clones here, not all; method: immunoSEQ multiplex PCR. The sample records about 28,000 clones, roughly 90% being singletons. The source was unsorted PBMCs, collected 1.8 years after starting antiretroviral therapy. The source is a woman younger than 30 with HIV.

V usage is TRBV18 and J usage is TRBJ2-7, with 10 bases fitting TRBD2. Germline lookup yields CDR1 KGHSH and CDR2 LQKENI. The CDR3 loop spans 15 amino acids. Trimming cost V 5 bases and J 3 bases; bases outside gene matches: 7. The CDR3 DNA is TGTGCCAGCTCAATTAGCGGGAGGAAAAGCTACGAGCAGTACTTC. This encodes CASSISGRKSYEQYF.

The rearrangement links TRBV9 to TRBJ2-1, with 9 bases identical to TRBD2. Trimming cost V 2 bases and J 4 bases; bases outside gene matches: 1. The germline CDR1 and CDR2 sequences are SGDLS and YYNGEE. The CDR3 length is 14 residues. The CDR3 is CASSVTSGYNEQFF. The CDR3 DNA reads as TGTGCCAGCAGCGTGACTAGCGGATACAATGAGCAGTTCTTC.

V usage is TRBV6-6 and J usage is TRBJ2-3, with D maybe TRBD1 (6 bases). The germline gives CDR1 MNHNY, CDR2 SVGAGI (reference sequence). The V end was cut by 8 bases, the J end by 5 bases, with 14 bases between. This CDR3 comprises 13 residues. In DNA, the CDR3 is TGTGCCAGCGGGGGCCCAATTGTAGATACGCAGTATTTT. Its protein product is CASGGPIVDTQYF.

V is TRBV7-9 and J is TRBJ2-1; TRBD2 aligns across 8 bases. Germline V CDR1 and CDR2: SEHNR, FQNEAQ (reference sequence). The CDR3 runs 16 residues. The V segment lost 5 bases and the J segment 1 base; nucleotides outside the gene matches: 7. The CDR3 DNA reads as TGTGCCAGCAGCCCAGAGCGGGAGTGGTCCTACAATGAGCAGTTCTTC. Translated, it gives CASSPEREWSYNEQFF.

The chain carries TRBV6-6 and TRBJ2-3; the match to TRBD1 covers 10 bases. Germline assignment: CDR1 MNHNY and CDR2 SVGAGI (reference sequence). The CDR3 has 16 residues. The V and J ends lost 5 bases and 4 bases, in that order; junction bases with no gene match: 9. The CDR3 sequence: CASSGRDRGFSDTQYF. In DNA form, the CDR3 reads TGTGCCAGCAGTGGCCGGGACAGGGGATTCTCAGATACGCAGTATTTT.